The 23 T cell receptor beta chains presented below share a single source sample, sequenced in a study of CD8 T cells in Susac syndrome. Random hexamers were used to reverse transcribe 0.5 to 1 ug of RNA. TCRdb processed the immunoSEQ multiplex PCR reads anew with MiXCR; each CDR3 protein has one entry. The data show 150,000 to 200,000 distinct CDR3 sequences, with 90% to 95% seen just once and 0.16% held by the top ten. The source material was CD8+ T cells from PBMCs. These receptors were collected from a human donor with multiple sclerosis.

The V call is TRBV20-1, the J call TRBJ2-7, with 8 bases aligning to TRBD1. Germline values: CDR1 DFQATT, CDR2 SNEGSKA (reference sequence). With 1 base clipped from V and 0 bases from J, the junction kept 11 bases outside the gene matches. The CDR3 is 17 residues long. DNA for the CDR3: TGCAGTGCTAGAGGGCTCCCGACAGGGGACGGCTCCTACGAGCAGTACTTC. This encodes CSARGLPTGDGSYEQYF.

This clonotype was seen just once. The V call is TRBV27, the J call TRBJ2-7; D not certain. The germline gives CDR1 MNHEY, CDR2 SMNVEV (reference sequence). V lost 3 bases and J lost 2, with 11 bases in between. The CDR3 loop spans 14 amino acids. The CDR3 loop is CASSFVGKPYEQYF. The CDR3 DNA reads as TGTGCCAGCAGTTTTGTCGGCAAACCCTACGAGCAGTACTTC.

The genes are TRBV4-2 and TRBJ2-7; no reliable D call. Germline V gene data show CDR1 as LGHNA and CDR2 as YNFKEQ. The CDR3 loop spans 14 amino acids. Trimming left V 2 bases short and J 0 bases short, with 8 bases between. This CDR3 is CASSQPTVSYEQYF. The CDR3 DNA is TGTGCCAGCAGCCAACCGACGGTCTCCTACGAGCAGTACTTC.

The chain is built from TRBV2 and TRBJ1-2; D gene unclear. The CDR3 sequence is 14 residues long. Germline assignment: CDR1 SNHLY and CDR2 FYNNEI. V lost 3 bases, J lost 6 bases, and 14 bases lay in between. The DNA of the CDR3 is TGTGCCAGCAGTGATATAGGCAGGCGGAATGGCTACACCTTC. Translated: CASSDIGRRNGYTF.

CDR3: CSARGAGDLYEQYF. CDR3 DNA sequence: TGCAGTGCTAGAGGTGCGGGGGACCTCTACGAGCAGTACTTC. The chain has TRBV20-1 and TRBJ2-7; 7 bases agree with TRBD2. Germline V gene sequence: CDR1 DFQATT, CDR2 SNEGSKA (reference sequence). The CDR3 has 14 amino acids. J was trimmed by 3 bases and V by 1 base; bases with no gene match: 6.

The V and J genes are TRBV27 and TRBJ2-1; no firm D call. V was pared by 2 bases and J by 6 bases, with 8 bases between. The V gene's germline CDR1 is MNHEY and CDR2 SMNVEV (reference sequence). This CDR3 spans 13 amino acids. CDR3 loop: CASSLIFSNEQFF. The CDR3 bases are TGTGCCAGCAGTTTAATCTTCTCCAATGAGCAGTTCTTC.

This clonotype was counted a few times. This chain links TRBV7-6 with TRBJ2-5; no clear D. The germline V gene encodes CDR1 SGHVS and CDR2 FNYEAQ. This CDR3 has 13 amino acids. Trimming took off 0 bases at V and 1 base at J, with 3 bases between the two ends. CDR3 sequence: CASSLALQETQYF. Written as DNA, the CDR3 is TGTGCCAGCAGCTTAGCGCTCCAAGAGACCCAGTACTTC.

The chain links TRBV6-6 to TRBJ2-1; tentative D call: TRBD1 (6 bases). CDR3 length: 14 residues. V was trimmed by 2 bases and J by 3 bases, leaving 8 bases between them. Germline V gene sequence: CDR1 MNHNY, CDR2 SVGAGI (reference sequence). The CDR3 protein is CASSYGQNYNEQFF. The CDR3 DNA reads as TGTGCCAGCAGTTACGGACAGAACTACAATGAGCAGTTCTTC.

The chain employs TRBV9 and TRBJ2-7; D possibly matches TRBD1 or TRBD2 (5 bases each). Germline assignment: CDR1 SGDLS and CDR2 YYNGEE. Trimming removed 3 bases at V and 7 bases at J, with 11 bases between. This CDR3 is built from 12 residues. The CDR3 DNA follows: TGTGCCAGCAGCGACGGGGCGTCTGAGCAGTACTTC. This translates into CASSDGASEQYF.

The chain is built from TRBV7-2 and TRBJ2-7; 7 bases are shared with TRBD2. The V and J ends lost 5 bases and 2 bases, in that order; junction bases with no gene match: 12. Germline V CDR1 and CDR2: SGHTA, FQGNSA. This CDR3 spans 16 amino acids. The CDR3 here is CASSARSGGSAYEQYF. The CDR3 DNA sequence: TGTGCCAGCAGCGCCAGGTCTGGCGGGAGCGCCTACGAGCAGTACTTC.

This clonotype appeared a single time. The gene calls are TRBV29-1 and TRBJ2-7; D gene ambiguous. Per the germline V gene, CDR1 is SQVTM and CDR2 is ANQGSEA. V was clipped by 6 bases and J by 4 bases, with 10 bases between them. The CDR3 has 11 residues. CDR3 sequence (DNA): TGCAGCGTGGTGACTTTTTACGAGCAGTACTTC. Protein: CSVVTFYEQYF.

This chain joins TRBV6-5 and TRBJ2-4, with 7 nucleotides matching TRBD2. The germline gives CDR1 MNHEY, CDR2 SVGAGI. Unmatched junction bases numbered 10, after V lost 6 bases and J lost 8 bases. This CDR3 comprises 14 residues. The CDR3 is CASSPGLVADIQYF. CDR3 coding DNA: TGTGCCAGCAGCCCCGGACTAGTGGCGGACATTCAGTACTTC.

V is TRBV6-5 and J is TRBJ1-1; D might be TRBD1 (5 bases). Per the germline V gene, CDR1 is MNHEY and CDR2 is SVGAGI. V was shortened by 4 bases and J by 5 bases, with 14 bases between the two germline ends. This CDR3 is built from 14 residues. CDR3 amino acids: CASSLTGGETEAFF. In DNA, the CDR3 is TGTGCCAGCAGTTTAACAGGAGGGGAGACTGAAGCTTTCTTT.

This chain connects TRBV3-1 to TRBJ1-2; D is unclear. The CDR3 totals 14 residues. In germline, CDR1 is LGHDT, CDR2 YNNKEL (reference sequence). V lost 0 bases and J lost 2, with 7 bases in between. Here the CDR3 reads CASSQEADNYGYTF. The CDR3 nucleotides read TGTGCCAGCAGCCAAGAGGCAGACAACTATGGCTACACCTTC.

The rearrangement links TRBV27 to TRBJ2-1; the match to TRBD2 covers 10 bases. The CDR3 consists of 13 residues. The J segment lost 8 bases and the V segment lost 5 bases, leaving 3 bases of the junction unmatched. CDR1 is MNHEY and CDR2 is SMNVEV in the germline V gene (reference sequence). The CDR3 is CASSKREGHEQFF. The CDR3 bases are TGTGCCAGCAGTAAGCGGGAGGGCCATGAGCAGTTCTTC.

This chain links TRBV9 with TRBJ2-3; D is unclear. The CDR3 has 12 residues. Trimming left V 7 bases short and J 2 bases short, with 8 bases between. Germline CDR1 is SGDLS and CDR2 is YYNGEE. DNA of the CDR3: TGTGCCAGCGGATCGAACACAGATACGCAGTATTTT. Amino acid sequence: CASGSNTDTQYF.

J is TRBJ2-5 and V is TRBV27; 9 bases are a match to TRBD2. This CDR3 spans 16 amino acids. J lost 4 bases, V lost 3 bases, and 9 bases had no gene match. Germline CDR1 MNHEY, CDR2 SMNVEV (reference sequence). The CDR3 here is CASSFRRASGTETQYF. CDR3 DNA: TGTGCCAGCAGTTTTCGGAGGGCTAGCGGGACAGAGACCCAGTACTTC.

This chain links TRBV3-1 with TRBJ2-7, with D maybe TRBD2 (6 bases). The V and J ends lost 0 bases and 6 bases respectively, with 9 bases between them. CDR1 LGHDT and CDR2 YNNKEL come from the germline V gene (reference sequence). The length of the CDR3 is 13 residues. CDR3 amino acids: CASSQDRLGEQYF. DNA for the CDR3: TGTGCCAGCAGCCAAGATCGACTAGGCGAGCAGTACTTC.

The chain employs TRBV6-4 and TRBJ2-1; a possible D gene is TRBD1 (6 bases). This CDR3 comprises 13 residues. Germline CDR1 is MRHNA and CDR2 is SNTAGT. The V and J ends lost 4 bases and 5 bases respectively, with 9 bases between them. Here the CDR3 DNA reads TGTGCCAGCAGTGGACAGGTAGACAATGAGCAGTTCTTC. The encoded protein is CASSGQVDNEQFF.

The V gene is TRBV20-1, the J gene TRBJ2-3; tentatively, D is TRBD2 (5 bases). Germline CDR1 reads DFQATT; CDR2 reads SNEGSKA (reference sequence). There are 16 residues in the CDR3. The ends were cut back, 6 bases at V and 4 bases at J, with 23 bases in the middle. The CDR3 region has the DNA TGCAGTGCCAGTGGAGGTCCAGCGCTCCCACCAGATACGCAGTATTTT. This sequence encodes CSASGGPALPPDTQYF.

The chain employs TRBV7-9 and TRBJ2-5; 7 bases map to TRBD1. This CDR3 comprises 14 residues. Germline assignment: CDR1 SEHNR and CDR2 FQNEAQ (reference sequence). With V trimmed by 5 bases and J by 1 base, 4 bases remained unmatched. The CDR3 reads CASSTGQIQETQYF. The CDR3 DNA reads as TGTGCCAGCAGCACGGGACAGATCCAAGAGACCCAGTACTTC.

The chain has TRBV7-3 and TRBJ2-3, with 7 bases that match TRBD2. Germline CDR1 and CDR2: SGHTA and FQGTGA. The CDR3 has 16 residues. After removal of 0 bases from V and 8 bases from J, the junction contained 11 bases not matched to a gene. CDR3 amino acids: CASSLTPAGNAPTQYF. The DNA of the CDR3 is TGTGCCAGCAGCTTAACGCCAGCGGGAAACGCGCCTACGCAGTATTTT.

The chain is built from TRBV28 and TRBJ2-7; tentative D call: TRBD1 (5 bases). The CDR3 extends over 17 amino acids. V lost 4 bases and J lost 5, with 24 bases in between. Per germline, CDR1 MDHEN and CDR2 SYDVKM. The CDR3 sequence: CASSWETTAPDSNEQYF. Written as DNA, the CDR3 is TGTGCCAGCAGTTGGGAAACGACAGCGCCCGATTCCAACGAGCAGTACTTC. The variable domain in full, with the rest retrieved from reference TRBV28 and TRBJ2-7, is DVKVTQSSRYLVKRTGEKVFLECVQDMDHENMFWYRQDPGLGLRLIYFSYDVKMKEKGDIPEGYSVSREKKERFSLILESASTNQTSMYLCASSWETTAPDSNEQYFGPGTRLTVT.